Sequencing of this T cell receptor beta chain was carried out in a study of T cell repertoires in ileal Crohn's disease. Assay used: immunoSEQ multiplex PCR; TCRdb lists only in-frame clones, some missing. The table shows about 3,600 clones, with roughly 93% occurring only once. The CDR3 is made up of 14 amino acids. Unmatched junction bases numbered 7, after V lost 3 bases and J lost 6 bases. The germline CDR1 and CDR2 sequences are SGHNT and YYREEE (reference sequence). The material sequenced was ileal tissue. The V and J genes are TRBV5-4 and TRBJ2-7; 9 positions match TRBD1. The sequence derives from an adult with Crohn's disease. The CDR3 loop is CASSYQQGAGEQYF. DNA of the CDR3: TGTGCCAGCAGCTACCAACAGGGGGCGGGCGAGCAGTACTTC.